This TCR beta chain was observed in a study of cytomegalovirus exposure and HLA in healthy donors. In the study overall: Early release data held roughly 90 million unique TCRs from HLA-typed donors. General observations from the study: The Asian-associated ancestry cluster reportedly had fewer N-insertions than the approximately 670-donor mean in a later analysis. Per a later analysis, 15,000 to 20,000 TCR beta sequences showed association with HLA alleles at 0.05 false discovery rate. It was reported that the classifier diagnosed cytomegalovirus status with high specificity and sensitivity in both the original and validation cohorts.

From germline, CDR1 is MRHNA and CDR2 SNTAGT. Between the trimmed V and J ends, which lost 9 bases and 6 bases, there was a span of 26 bases. CDR3 length: 16 amino acids. Of note for this clone: Its matching antigen is unknown.

The PCR used 60 Vbeta and 13 Jbeta primers. TCRdb's copy holds only in-frame clones and misses some; the assay was immunoSEQ multiplex PCR. In the table there are roughly 190,000 clones, 87% of which are singletons. This receptor was taken from a boy between 2 and 10 years old in good health and CMV-seronegative. The chain carries TRBV6-4 and TRBJ1-1; no reliable D call. Specimen: PBMCs. The CDR3 here is CASICSAVPVAAEAFF. The CDR3 DNA is TGTGCCAGTATTTGTTCGGCAGTTCCGGTTGCGGCTGAAGCTTTCTTT.